This T cell receptor beta chain was captured by sequencing in a study of cytomegalovirus exposure and HLA in healthy donors. Profiling relied on immunoSEQ multiplex PCR, and the TCRdb table lists in-frame clones only, not all of them. The table includes about 72,000 clones, 94% detected once. The germline V gene has CDR1 SGHDT and CDR2 YYEEEE. This CDR3 region has 17 residues. V was pared by 4 bases and J by 10 bases, with 24 bases between. Sequencing input: PBMCs. V gene TRBV5-6 combines with J gene TRBJ1-6, with D possibly TRBD1 on 5 matching bases. The receptor was isolated from a woman under 30 in good health and CMV-seronegative. The CDR3 DNA reads TGTGCCAGCAGCCGGGTCAGGGACTGGGGCCTAAGGTCACCCCTCCACTTT. Protein product: CASSRVRDWGLRSPLHF.